The 9 T cell receptor beta chains listed next were all sequenced from one sample in a study of Ad26.COV2.S vaccination and SARS-CoV-2 variants. Treatment specified: roughly 19 received Ad26.COV2.S at low or high dose, single or two shots; several received placebo; per-sample allocation not given. At day 63 after the first vaccine or placebo injection, samples were drawn. TCRdb keeps only in-frame clones here, not all; method: immunoSEQ multiplex PCR. The profile shows 440,000 or so clones, roughly 90% of them singletons. Sample: peripheral blood, taken in a trial of Ad26.COV2.S vaccine versus placebo. These receptors came from a person aged 18 to 65 who received the Ad26.COV2.S COVID-19 vaccine or a placebo.

The chain links TRBV7-2 to TRBJ2-7; 8 nucleotides align to TRBD1. The germline V gene encodes CDR1 SGHTA and CDR2 FQGNSA. Trimming took 2 bases from V and 3 from J; bases not matched to a gene: 6. The CDR3 length is 15 residues. The CDR3 nucleotides read TGTGCCAGCAGCTTAACCGGGACAGGCAACTACGAGCAGTACTTC. It codes for CASSLTGTGNYEQYF.

The V and J genes are TRBV6-6 and TRBJ1-2; perhaps TRBD1 as D (6 bases). With 2 bases removed from V and 0 bases from J, the gap between germline ends came to 10 bases. This CDR3 contains 15 residues. The germline V gene encodes CDR1 MNHNY and CDR2 SVGAGI (reference sequence). CDR3 protein: CASSYPGQTNYGYTF. Written as DNA, the CDR3 is TGTGCCAGCAGTTACCCCGGACAGACTAACTATGGCTACACCTTC.

CDR3 loop: CASSSSAGAQYF. CDR3 sequence (DNA): TGTGCCAGCAGCTCCTCAGCGGGTGCGCAGTATTTT. The rearrangement joins TRBV11-2 to TRBJ2-3, with D perhaps matching TRBD2 (6 bases). The germline gives CDR1 SGHAT, CDR2 FQNNGV. This CDR3 spans 12 amino acids. Trimming cost V 4 bases and J 10 bases, with 12 bases left between them.

This sequence joins TRBV7-8 and TRBJ2-3, with TRBD2 matching 7 bases. This CDR3 comprises 19 residues. Germline CDR1 reads SGHVS; CDR2 reads FQNEAQ. Trimming removed 1 base from V and 0 bases from J; junction bases left unmatched: 13. In DNA form, the CDR3 reads TGTGCCAGCAGCTTAGAGTTCTACGGACTAGGGGATAGCACAGATACGCAGTATTTT. It yields the protein CASSLEFYGLGDSTDTQYF.

V usage is TRBV10-3 and J usage is TRBJ1-1; D gene ambiguous. Trimming cost V 1 base and J 7 bases, with 7 bases left between them. There are 12 residues in the CDR3. CDR1 ENHRY and CDR2 SYGVKD come from the germline V gene. CDR3 in amino acids: CAISELAGEAFF. The CDR3 nucleotides read TGTGCCATCAGTGAGTTGGCTGGTGAAGCTTTCTTT.

The chain carries TRBV11-2 and TRBJ2-5; D is perhaps TRBD1 (5 bases). In germline, CDR1 is SGHAT, CDR2 FQNNGV. V was shortened by 1 base and J by 5 bases, with 8 bases between the two germline ends. The CDR3 sequence is 13 residues long. CDR3 coding DNA: TGTGCCAGCAGCTTAGTTTACAGGGAGACCCAGTACTTC. This sequence encodes CASSLVYRETQYF.

The chain links TRBV12-3 or TRBV12-4 to TRBJ2-5; D might be TRBD1 or TRBD2, each matching 5 bases. V was trimmed by 6 bases and J by 2 bases, leaving 10 bases between them. CDR3 size: 13 residues. The CDR3 protein is CASRQGGQETQYF. The CDR3 DNA sequence: TGTGCCAGCAGGCAGGGCGGGCAAGAGACCCAGTACTTC.

The V and J genes are TRBV7-2 and TRBJ2-7, with 9 bases aligning to TRBD1. Trimming took 5 bases from V and 2 from J; bases not matched to a gene: 7. This CDR3 region has 15 residues. Per the germline V gene, CDR1 is SGHTA and CDR2 is FQGNSA. CDR3 DNA: TGTGCCAGCAGCCTCCGGGACAGGGCCACCTACGAGCAGTACTTC. It encodes CASSLRDRATYEQYF. The full variable domain, in which reference TRBV7-2 and TRBJ2-7 provide the parts outside the CDR3, is GAGVSQSPSNKVTEKGKDVELRCDPISGHTALYWYRQSLGQGLEFLIYFQGNSAPDKSGLPSDRFSAERTGGSVSTLTIQRTQQEDSAVYLCASSLRDRATYEQYFGPGTRLTVT.

The rearrangement joins TRBV3-1 (or the pseudogene TRBV3-2) to TRBJ2-3; 9 bases agree with TRBD1. Germline V gives CDR1 LGHDT, CDR2 YNNKEL (reference sequence). CDR3 length: 16 residues. Losses at the gene ends were 5 bases for V and 2 bases for J; bases not matched to a gene: 8. CDR3 sequence (DNA): TGTGCCAGCAGCGTAGCCGGGACAGGGAACACAGATACGCAGTATTTT. This encodes CASSVAGTGNTDTQYF.